What follows are 5 T cell receptor beta chains derived from one specimen sequenced in a study of CD8+CD57+ T cells in acquired aplastic anemia listed by TCRdb under 2018. For sequencing, an Illumina HiSeq 2000 was employed. Genomic DNA was used as template for profiling of TCR beta VDJ combinations and CDR3 sequences. TCRdb reworked the public reads: Q25 trimming with fastp, MiXCR clone assembly, productive beta chains retained. Identical CDR3 proteins give one entry, which carries the most common genes and DNA. Counted in this sample were hundreds of thousands of distinct CDR3 sequences; 65% to 80% of them appeared once. The ten largest clonotypes hold 3.5% to 4.5% of the sample. The sequencing sample was made of sorted CD4+, CD8+, or CD8+CD57+ T cells (not recorded which) from PBMCs. The receptor source for this set is a human donor in good health, serving as a control.

The chain combines TRBV19 with TRBJ1-3; D remains unclear. Germline CDR1 LNHDA, CDR2 SQIVND (reference sequence). Trimming removed 6 bases from V and 2 bases from J, with 14 bases in between. The CDR3 loop spans 15 amino acids. CDR3 in amino acids: CASSVPQFPGNTIYF. The DNA of the CDR3 is TGTGCCAGTAGCGTCCCACAGTTCCCTGGAAACACCATATATTTT.

With respect to this clonotype: An end of the junction differs from the germline gene, which may be a read error. V usage is TRBV6-5 and J usage is TRBJ1-5; D remains ambiguous. The CDR3 has 16 amino acids. Germline CDR1 and CDR2: MNHEY and SVGAGI. CDR3 coding DNA: TGTGCCAGCAGTAGAGTAGACTCCTCGCGCCATCAGTCCCAGCATTTT. Translated: CASSRVDSSRHQSQHF.

In its sample, this clonotype was seen once. The CDR3 does not end in the conserved phenylalanine or tryptophan, so this is likely a read error. This chain links TRBV7-9 with TRBJ1-5; TRBD1 aligns across 8 bases. Per germline, CDR1 SEHNR and CDR2 FQNEAQ (reference sequence). This CDR3 region has 13 residues. CDR3: CASGLGQAQPQHV. CDR3 sequence (DNA): TGTGCTAGTGGTTTGGGACAGGCTCAGCCCCAGCATGTT.

The V and J genes are TRBV11-2 and TRBJ1-5; 8 bases match TRBD1. The CDR3 is 18 residues long. Germline CDR1 reads SGHAT; CDR2 reads FQNNGV. J gave up 4 bases and V 2 bases, and 13 bases lay outside the gene matches. CDR3 sequence reads: CASSLFEGRQGTNQPQHF. The CDR3 nucleotides read TGTGCCAGCAGCTTATTTGAGGGGCGACAGGGGACAAATCAGCCCCAGCATTTT.

As for this clonotype: Relative to the germline gene, one junction end is altered; a read error may explain this. The chain carries TRBV20-1 and TRBJ2-5, with 8 bases aligning to TRBD2. Germline V gene lookup returns CDR1 DFQATT and CDR2 SNEGSKA (reference sequence). The CDR3 is 10 residues long. Written as DNA, the CDR3 is TGCAGTGCTAGAGATGGCGGGAGGCAATTC. Its translation: CSARDGGRQF.